This T cell receptor (beta chain) originates from a study of monozygotic twins with cystic fibrosis. Study-level results: V usage most resembled the co-twin in 13 of 16 pairs. Monozygotic CF twin pairs shared significantly more nucleotide-identical clonotypes than unrelated CF individuals did.

The length of the CDR3 is 12 residues. Per the germline V gene, CDR1 is MDHEN and CDR2 is SYDVKM. Trimming took 6 bases from V and 9 from J, leaving 9 bases between them. Profiling relied on immunoSEQ multiplex PCR, and the TCRdb table lists in-frame clones only, not all of them. The sample records about 30,000 clones, around four fifths being singletons. Details on this clone: Antigen specificity is unknown.

The sequence derives from a girl aged 2 to 9 with cystic fibrosis. The sequencing input was blood. The chain couples TRBV28 to TRBJ1-6; D not resolved. CDR3 DNA: TGTGCCAGCAGAGGCCAGAGTTCACCCCTCCACTTT. This gives the protein CASRGQSSPLHF.